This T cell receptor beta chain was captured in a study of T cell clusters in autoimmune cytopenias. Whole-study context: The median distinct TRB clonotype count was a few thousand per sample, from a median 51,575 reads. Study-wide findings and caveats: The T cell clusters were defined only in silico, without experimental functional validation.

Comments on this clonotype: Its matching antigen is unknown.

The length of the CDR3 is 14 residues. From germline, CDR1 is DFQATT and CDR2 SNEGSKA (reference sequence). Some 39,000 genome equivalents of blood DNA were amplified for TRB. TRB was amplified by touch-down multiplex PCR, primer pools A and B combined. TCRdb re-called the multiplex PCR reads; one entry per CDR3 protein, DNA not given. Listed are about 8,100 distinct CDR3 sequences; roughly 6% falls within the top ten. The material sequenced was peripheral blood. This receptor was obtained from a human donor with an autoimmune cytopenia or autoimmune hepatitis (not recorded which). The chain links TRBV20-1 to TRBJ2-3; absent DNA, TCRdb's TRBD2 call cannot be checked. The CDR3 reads CSPSPTGGADTQYF.